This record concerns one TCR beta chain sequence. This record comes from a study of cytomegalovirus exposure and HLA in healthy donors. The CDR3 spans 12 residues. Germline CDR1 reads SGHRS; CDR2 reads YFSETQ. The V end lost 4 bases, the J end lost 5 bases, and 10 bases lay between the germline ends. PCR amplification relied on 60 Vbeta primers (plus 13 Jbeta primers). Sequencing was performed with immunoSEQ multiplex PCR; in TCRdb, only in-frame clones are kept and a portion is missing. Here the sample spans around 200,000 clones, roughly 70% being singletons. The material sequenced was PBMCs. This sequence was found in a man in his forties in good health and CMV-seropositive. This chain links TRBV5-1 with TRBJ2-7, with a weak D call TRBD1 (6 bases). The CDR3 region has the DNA TGCGCCAGCAGCCCGAACAGGGACGAGCAGTACTTC. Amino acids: CASSPNRDEQYF.